Listed below are T cell receptor beta chains from one sample, sequenced in a study of blood T cell repertoires in COVID-19. Here immunoSEQ multiplex PCR was the method, and the copy in TCRdb shows in-frame clones only, minus some. The table lists about 61,000 clones, about 86% of them singletons. The sequencing input was peripheral blood. These receptor sequences come from an elderly woman with active COVID-19. Each CDR3 is given with its conserved first and last residue. Fields, in order: clone size, J gene, D gene, V gene, CDR3 protein, CDR3 DNA. D genes are given only for firm matches. Clone size appears in some rows only: once, few, many, or a class for an expanded clone.

clone_size: -
j_call: TRBJ2-2
d_call: TRBD1
v_call: TRBV28
cdr3_aa: CASRPGQGRLNTGELFF
cdr3_nt: TGTGCCAGCAGACCGGGACAGGGAAGGTTGAACACCGGGGAGCTGTTTTTT

clone_size: -
j_call: TRBJ2-5
d_call: -
v_call: TRBV7-7
cdr3_aa: CASSLDRSGTQYF
cdr3_nt: TGTGCTAGCAGCTTAGATAGGAGCGGGACCCAGTACTTC

clone_size: once
j_call: TRBJ2-2
d_call: TRBD1
v_call: TRBV4-1
cdr3_aa: CASSLSPQGAGELFF
cdr3_nt: TGCGCCAGCAGCCTCTCACCACAGGGGGCCGGGGAGCTGTTTTTT

clone_size: -
j_call: TRBJ1-3
d_call: -
v_call: TRBV7-9
cdr3_aa: CASRKAVTIYF
cdr3_nt: TGTGCCAGCAGGAAAGCGGTCACCATATATTTT

clone_size: -
j_call: TRBJ2-3
d_call: -
v_call: TRBV18
cdr3_aa: CASSSWGGTTDTQYF
cdr3_nt: TGTGCCAGCTCATCCTGGGGCGGGACCACAGATACGCAGTATTTT

clone_size: -
j_call: TRBJ2-7
d_call: TRBD2
v_call: TRBV9
cdr3_aa: CASSVGGLASYEQYF
cdr3_nt: TGTGCCAGCAGCGTAGGAGGACTAGCGAGCTACGAGCAGTACTTC

clone_size: -
j_call: TRBJ1-3
d_call: -
v_call: TRBV19
cdr3_aa: CASSPDTSGNTIYF
cdr3_nt: TGTGCCAGTAGCCCGGACACCTCTGGAAACACCATATATTTT

clone_size: -
j_call: TRBJ1-1
d_call: TRBD1
v_call: TRBV19
cdr3_aa: CASSMRGRGTEAFF
cdr3_nt: TGTGCCAGTAGTATGAGGGGGCGAGGGACTGAAGCTTTCTTT

clone_size: -
j_call: TRBJ1-2
d_call: -
v_call: TRBV20-1
cdr3_aa: CSARTDYGYTF
cdr3_nt: TGCAGTGCGAGGACAGACTATGGCTACACCTTC

clone_size: once
j_call: TRBJ1-2
d_call: -
v_call: TRBV6-5
cdr3_aa: CASNTGGNYGYTF
cdr3_nt: TGTGCCAGCAATACCGGCGGTAACTATGGCTACACCTTC

clone_size: -
j_call: TRBJ2-1
d_call: TRBD2
v_call: TRBV19
cdr3_aa: CASSRDSGGIYNEQFF
cdr3_nt: TGTGCCAGTAGTCGAGATAGCGGGGGGATCTACAATGAGCAGTTCTTC

clone_size: -
j_call: TRBJ2-3
d_call: TRBD2
v_call: TRBV28
cdr3_aa: CASSFILAGLTGDTQYF
cdr3_nt: TGTGCCAGCAGTTTTATTTTAGCGGGTCTCACAGGAGATACGCAGTATTTT

clone_size: -
j_call: TRBJ2-5
d_call: -
v_call: TRBV30
cdr3_aa: CAWSVQASETQYF
cdr3_nt: TGTGCCTGGAGTGTGCAAGCAAGTGAGACCCAGTACTTC

clone_size: -
j_call: TRBJ1-3
d_call: -
v_call: TRBV5-4
cdr3_aa: CASSFGGPSGNTIYF
cdr3_nt: TGTGCCAGCAGCTTCGGCGGGCCCTCTGGAAACACCATATATTTT

clone_size: -
j_call: TRBJ2-3
d_call: TRBD2
v_call: TRBV7-6
cdr3_aa: CASSLERRGGAEDTQYF
cdr3_nt: TGTGCCAGCAGCTTAGAGAGGCGCGGGGGGGCAGAAGATACGCAGTATTTT

clone_size: -
j_call: TRBJ2-1
d_call: TRBD2
v_call: TRBV9
cdr3_aa: CASSDSGGADEQFF
cdr3_nt: TGTGCCAGCAGCGACAGCGGGGGGGCCGATGAGCAGTTCTTC

clone_size: -
j_call: TRBJ2-7
d_call: TRBD2
v_call: TRBV2
cdr3_aa: CASSDGGAGRSYEQYF
cdr3_nt: TGTGCCAGCAGTGACGGTGGAGCGGGGCGCTCCTACGAGCAGTACTTC

clone_size: few
j_call: TRBJ2-1
d_call: TRBD2
v_call: TRBV7-2
cdr3_aa: CASSLTAGGQASGEQFF
cdr3_nt: TGTGCCAGCAGCTTAACAGCGGGGGGGCAAGCTTCCGGTGAGCAGTTCTTC

clone_size: -
j_call: TRBJ2-2
d_call: -
v_call: TRBV9
cdr3_aa: CASSVMTSGELFF
cdr3_nt: TGTGCCAGCAGCGTAATGACTAGCGGGGAGCTGTTTTTT

clone_size: once
j_call: TRBJ2-5
d_call: TRBD2
v_call: TRBV29-1
cdr3_aa: CSVVTSGQETQYF
cdr3_nt: TGCAGCGTGGTTACTAGCGGCCAAGAGACCCAGTACTTC

clone_size: -
j_call: TRBJ1-6
d_call: -
v_call: TRBV18
cdr3_aa: CASSPSGGIDSPLHF
cdr3_nt: TGTGCCAGCTCACCATCGGGTGGTATCGATTCACCCCTCCACTTT

clone_size: -
j_call: TRBJ2-1
d_call: TRBD2
v_call: TRBV7-2
cdr3_aa: CASSRQGGEWGEQFF
cdr3_nt: TGTGCCAGCAGCCGGCAGGGAGGGGAATGGGGTGAGCAGTTCTTC

clone_size: -
j_call: TRBJ2-1
d_call: TRBD2
v_call: TRBV28
cdr3_aa: CASSSAVAGSYNEQFF
cdr3_nt: TGTGCCAGCAGTTCCGCGGTAGCGGGGTCCTACAATGAGCAGTTCTTC

clone_size: -
j_call: TRBJ2-1
d_call: TRBD1
v_call: TRBV27
cdr3_aa: CASSLRTRDRKNNEQFF
cdr3_nt: TGTGCCAGCAGTCTCCGGACCCGGGACAGGAAGAACAATGAGCAGTTCTTC

clone_size: -
j_call: TRBJ2-2
d_call: TRBD2
v_call: TRBV29-1
cdr3_aa: CSVSSGVNTGELFF
cdr3_nt: TGCAGCGTATCTAGCGGGGTGAACACCGGGGAGCTGTTTTTT

clone_size: -
j_call: TRBJ2-7
d_call: -
v_call: TRBV4-2
cdr3_aa: CASSQPTSPPSEQYF
cdr3_nt: TGTGCCAGCAGCCAACCGACTAGTCCGCCTTCCGAGCAGTACTTC

clone_size: -
j_call: TRBJ1-6
d_call: -
v_call: TRBV2
cdr3_aa: CASGGPLNSPLHF
cdr3_nt: TGTGCCAGCGGAGGGCCTCTTAATTCACCCCTCCACTTT

clone_size: -
j_call: TRBJ2-1
d_call: -
v_call: TRBV5-5
cdr3_aa: CASSLYNEQFF
cdr3_nt: TGTGCCAGCAGCCTCTACAATGAGCAGTTCTTC

clone_size: -
j_call: TRBJ2-5
d_call: TRBD2
v_call: TRBV5-6
cdr3_aa: CASSLDWRGGQETQYF
cdr3_nt: TGTGCCAGCAGCCTGGACTGGCGGGGGGGGCAAGAGACCCAGTACTTC

clone_size: -
j_call: TRBJ2-7
d_call: -
v_call: TRBV4-3
cdr3_aa: CASSQDRPGYYEQYF
cdr3_nt: TGCGCCAGCAGCCAAGATAGGCCAGGTTACTACGAGCAGTACTTC

clone_size: -
j_call: TRBJ2-1
d_call: TRBD1
v_call: TRBV18
cdr3_aa: CASSAGQGAILEQFF
cdr3_nt: TGTGCCAGCTCAGCGGGACAGGGGGCGATTCTTGAGCAGTTCTTC

clone_size: -
j_call: TRBJ1-3
d_call: -
v_call: TRBV28
cdr3_aa: CASSPTGQGNTIYF
cdr3_nt: TGTGCCAGCAGCCCAACTGGACAGGGAAACACCATATATTTT

clone_size: -
j_call: TRBJ2-5
d_call: TRBD2
v_call: TRBV2
cdr3_aa: CASSGVAGQETQYF
cdr3_nt: TGTGCCAGCAGTGGGGTAGCGGGCCAAGAGACCCAGTACTTC

clone_size: -
j_call: TRBJ2-5
d_call: -
v_call: TRBV7-8
cdr3_aa: CASSLGLSRETQYF
cdr3_nt: TGTGCCAGCAGCTTAGGTCTATCGCGGGAGACCCAGTACTTC

clone_size: -
j_call: TRBJ1-5
d_call: -
v_call: TRBV6-2/TRBV6-3
cdr3_aa: CASSYSKTAYSNQPQHF
cdr3_nt: TGTGCCAGCAGTTACTCGAAGACAGCTTATAGCAATCAGCCCCAGCATTTT

clone_size: -
j_call: TRBJ2-1
d_call: TRBD2
v_call: TRBV19
cdr3_aa: CASNGGGNEQFF
cdr3_nt: TGTGCCAGTAACGGGGGGGGCAATGAGCAGTTCTTC

clone_size: -
j_call: TRBJ2-7
d_call: TRBD1
v_call: TRBV19
cdr3_aa: CASSRTGTGAYEQYF
cdr3_nt: TGTGCCAGTAGTCGTACCGGGACAGGAGCCTACGAGCAGTACTTC

clone_size: few
j_call: TRBJ2-1
d_call: -
v_call: TRBV7-2
cdr3_aa: CASSLYKLSYNEQFF
cdr3_nt: TGTGCCAGCAGCTTATATAAGCTGTCCTACAATGAGCAGTTCTTC

clone_size: -
j_call: TRBJ1-1
d_call: -
v_call: TRBV28
cdr3_aa: CASREVGTEAFF
cdr3_nt: TGTGCCAGCAGAGAGGTAGGCACTGAAGCTTTCTTT

clone_size: few
j_call: TRBJ2-2
d_call: TRBD2
v_call: TRBV27
cdr3_aa: CASSLLGLANTGELFF
cdr3_nt: TGTGCCAGCAGTTTACTGGGACTAGCAAACACCGGGGAGCTGTTTTTT

clone_size: -
j_call: TRBJ1-5
d_call: -
v_call: TRBV2
cdr3_aa: CASNEVYSNQPQHF
cdr3_nt: TGTGCCAGCAACGAGGTGTATAGCAATCAGCCCCAGCATTTT

clone_size: few
j_call: TRBJ1-2
d_call: -
v_call: TRBV14
cdr3_aa: CASSTAYGLGYTF
cdr3_nt: TGTGCCAGCAGCACAGCATATGGGCTCGGCTACACCTTC

clone_size: -
j_call: TRBJ2-3
d_call: TRBD2
v_call: TRBV7-3
cdr3_aa: CASSLQRGGTDTQYF
cdr3_nt: TGTGCCAGCAGCCTCCAGCGGGGGGGCACAGATACGCAGTATTTT

clone_size: -
j_call: TRBJ1-5
d_call: TRBD1
v_call: TRBV19
cdr3_aa: CATATGPQPQHF
cdr3_nt: TGTGCCACTGCGACAGGGCCCCAGCCCCAGCATTTT

clone_size: -
j_call: TRBJ2-1
d_call: TRBD2
v_call: TRBV27
cdr3_aa: CASSFIPRSGEFYNEQFF
cdr3_nt: TGTGCCAGCAGTTTTATCCCCCGTAGCGGGGAGTTCTACAATGAGCAGTTCTTC

clone_size: -
j_call: TRBJ2-5
d_call: TRBD2
v_call: TRBV18
cdr3_aa: CASSPSGGARETQYF
cdr3_nt: TGTGCCAGCTCACCGAGCGGGGGGGCCCGGGAGACCCAGTACTTC

clone_size: -
j_call: TRBJ1-1
d_call: TRBD1
v_call: TRBV2
cdr3_aa: CASSSRTGSPEAFF
cdr3_nt: TGTGCCAGCAGTTCCCGGACAGGGTCCCCTGAAGCTTTCTTT

clone_size: -
j_call: TRBJ2-7
d_call: TRBD1
v_call: TRBV7-9
cdr3_aa: CASSPRTGGFEQYF
cdr3_nt: TGTGCCAGCAGCCCCCGGACAGGGGGCTTCGAGCAGTACTTC

clone_size: -
j_call: TRBJ1-2
d_call: TRBD1
v_call: TRBV18
cdr3_aa: CASSQNRGEDGYTF
cdr3_nt: TGTGCCAGCTCACAAAACAGGGGAGAGGATGGCTACACCTTC

clone_size: -
j_call: TRBJ1-6
d_call: -
v_call: TRBV5-6
cdr3_aa: CASSRRQVVYNSPLHF
cdr3_nt: TGTGCCAGCAGCCGTCGGCAGGTGGTCTATAATTCACCCCTCCACTTT

clone_size: -
j_call: TRBJ2-7
d_call: TRBD2
v_call: TRBV5-6
cdr3_aa: CASRPTSGGARPYEQYF
cdr3_nt: TGTGCCAGCAGACCTACTAGCGGGGGGGCTCGTCCTTACGAGCAGTACTTC

clone_size: -
j_call: TRBJ1-3
d_call: -
v_call: TRBV7-8
cdr3_aa: CASTRDKSSGNTIYF
cdr3_nt: TGTGCCAGCACCCGGGACAAAAGCTCTGGAAACACCATATATTTT

clone_size: -
j_call: TRBJ1-1
d_call: -
v_call: TRBV19
cdr3_aa: CASSIRLGGTEAFF
cdr3_nt: TGTGCCAGTAGTATTCGGCTCGGAGGCACTGAAGCTTTCTTT

clone_size: -
j_call: TRBJ1-1
d_call: -
v_call: TRBV5-1
cdr3_aa: CASSSMSDTEAFF
cdr3_nt: TGCGCCAGCAGCTCCATGTCGGACACTGAAGCTTTCTTT

clone_size: once
j_call: TRBJ1-5
d_call: -
v_call: TRBV19
cdr3_aa: CASSPRVGFDSNQPQHF
cdr3_nt: TGTGCCAGTAGCCCGCGGGTGGGGTTCGATAGCAATCAGCCCCAGCATTTT

clone_size: -
j_call: TRBJ2-4
d_call: -
v_call: TRBV5-5
cdr3_aa: CASSLAVAAIQYF
cdr3_nt: TGTGCCAGCAGCTTGGCCGTAGCAGCCATTCAGTACTTC

clone_size: -
j_call: TRBJ2-1
d_call: -
v_call: TRBV4-3
cdr3_aa: CASSLGGAENEQFF
cdr3_nt: TGCGCCAGCAGCCTAGGGGGGGCCGAGAATGAGCAGTTCTTC